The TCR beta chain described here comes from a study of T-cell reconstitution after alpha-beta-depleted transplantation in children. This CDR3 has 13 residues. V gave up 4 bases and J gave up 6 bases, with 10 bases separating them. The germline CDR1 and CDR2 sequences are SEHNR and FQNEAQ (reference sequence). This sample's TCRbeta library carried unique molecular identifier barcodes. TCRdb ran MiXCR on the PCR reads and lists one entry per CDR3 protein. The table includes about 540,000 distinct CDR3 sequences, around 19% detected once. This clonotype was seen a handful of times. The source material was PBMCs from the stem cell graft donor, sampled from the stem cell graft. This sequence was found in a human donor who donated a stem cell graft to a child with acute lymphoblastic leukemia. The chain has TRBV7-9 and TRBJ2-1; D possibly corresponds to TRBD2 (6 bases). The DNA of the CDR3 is TGTGCCAGCAGCTCGGGAGCTAGCAATGAGCAGTTCTTC. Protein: CASSSGASNEQFF.